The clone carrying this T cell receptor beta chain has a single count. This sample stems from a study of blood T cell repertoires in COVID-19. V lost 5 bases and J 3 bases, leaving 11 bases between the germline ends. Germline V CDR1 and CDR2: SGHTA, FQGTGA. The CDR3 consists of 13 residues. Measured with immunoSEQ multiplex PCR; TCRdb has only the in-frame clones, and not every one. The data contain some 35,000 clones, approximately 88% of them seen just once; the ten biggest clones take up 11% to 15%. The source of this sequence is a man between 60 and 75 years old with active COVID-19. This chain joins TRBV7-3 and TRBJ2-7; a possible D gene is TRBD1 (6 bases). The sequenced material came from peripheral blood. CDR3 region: CASSLDSGYEQYF. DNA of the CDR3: TGTGCCAGCAGCCTGGACAGCGGCTACGAGCAGTACTTC.